The clone carrying this T cell receptor beta chain was detected a few times. Its specificity is not known. Germline V gene lookup returns CDR1 KGHDR and CDR2 SFDVKD. Trimming pared 0 bases from V and 0 bases from J, leaving 9 bases between. The CDR3 consists of 16 residues. RNA and DNA were co-extracted from about 20-30 mg of unsorted bulk tissue. Priming with a constant-region primer yielded TCR beta cDNA from 500 ng total RNA. Modified slightly, ARM-PCR produced TCR beta libraries over three nested multiplex PCR rounds. For approximately 9 cycles apiece, the opening two PCR rounds ran with TRBV1-TRBV30 forward primers and a C-beta reverse primer. TCRdb fed the multiplex PCR reads into MiXCR, producing one record per CDR3 protein. The table lists about 210,000 distinct CDR3 sequences, approximately 86% of them singletons. The source of the sample is a study of tumor-infiltrating lymphocytes in primary liver carcinoma.

Findings and limits, study-wide: The study found only about 7.5-25% of top clones in all five tumor regions.

The sequence derives from a man aged 40-55 years with primary liver carcinoma and hepatitis B virus infection. V gene TRBV24-1 combines with J gene TRBJ2-3; tentatively, D is TRBD2 (6 bases). Specimen: tumor tissue from primary liver carcinoma. In nucleotides, the CDR3 is TGTGCCACCAGTGATTTGAGGAGCGGGAGCACAGATACGCAGTATTTT. This sequence encodes CATSDLRSGSTDTQYF.